This T cell receptor beta chain was sequenced during a study of identical twins. TCRdb analysed the 5' RACE reads with MiXCR anew, one entry per CDR3 protein. The data contain approximately 470,000 distinct CDR3 sequences, 12% to 15% of them singletons. The junction had 10 bases not matched to a gene; V was cut back by 0 bases and J by 9 bases. Germline CDR1 is LGHDT and CDR2 is YNNKEL (reference sequence). The CDR3 contains 17 residues. This clonotype was observed a few times. The same sample was also studied in work on yellow fever vaccine responses in identical twins.

The sequence came from a young woman in good health. The rearrangement uses TRBV3-1 and TRBJ2-2; 10 bases agree with TRBD2. The sequencing sample was made of CD4+ T cells sorted from blood. The CDR3 region has the DNA TGTGCCAGCAGCCAAGATTCGCGGCAGCGGGGGGGTCGGGAGCTGTTTTTT. Amino acids: CASSQDSRQRGGRELFF.